These T cell receptor beta chains were read from a single sample in a study of shared clonotypes between healthy human individuals. Sequencing used immunoSEQ multiplex PCR; TCRdb keeps in-frame clones, though not all of them. The sample records under 1 million clones, 92% being singletons. Sequencing was performed on naive CD8+ T cells sorted from blood. These TCRs come from a man aged 25 to 40 in good health. Both conserved end residues are part of each CDR3. The order of the fields is clone size, D gene, J gene, V gene, CDR3 DNA, CDR3 protein. A D gene is named only where the DNA matches it firmly. Not all rows give a size; the values are once, few, many and, for expanded clones, a class.

.	.	TRBJ2-7	TRBV11-2	TGTGCCAGCAGCTTAATTGCAGGGGTCTCTTCCTACGAGCAGTACTTC	CASSLIAGVSSYEQYF
.	.	TRBJ2-3	TRBV6-5	TGTGCCAGCCGGGCAGGAGGGGTTACAGATACGCAGTATTTT	CASRAGGVTDTQYF
.	TRBD2	TRBJ2-7	TRBV7-9	TGTGCCAGCACCCCCTGGACTAGCGGGAGGGCCTACGAGCAGTACTTC	CASTPWTSGRAYEQYF
.	.	TRBJ2-5	TRBV6-6	TGTGCCAGCAGTAGGGGAAGCCAAGAGACCCAGTACTTC	CASSRGSQETQYF
.	.	TRBJ2-3	TRBV19	TGTGCCAGTAGTATTGGAGCAGGGGGCACAGATACGCAGTATTTT	CASSIGAGGTDTQYF
.	.	TRBJ1-2	TRBV20-1	TGCAGTGCTAGGACCCACTATGGCTACACCTTC	CSARTHYGYTF
.	TRBD1	TRBJ2-7	TRBV11-2	TGTGCCAGCAGCATAGGGGGCAGAGAGGGGCAGTACTTC	CASSIGGREGQYF
.	.	TRBJ2-1	TRBV7-9	TGTGCCAGCAGTACCTATTACAATGAGCAGTTCTTC	CASSTYYNEQFF
.	TRBD2	TRBJ2-7	TRBV6-5	TGTGCCAGCAGTTACGGGACTAGCGGGAGTTTCGAGCAGTACTTC	CASSYGTSGSFEQYF
.	.	TRBJ1-3	TRBV2	TGTGCCAGCAGTGAAGGCGGGGTTTCTTCCTCTGGAAACACCATATATTTT	CASSEGGVSSSGNTIYF
once	TRBD2	TRBJ2-2	TRBV29-1	TGCAGCGTTGTCGGCGGGAGGGCAACCGGGGAGCTGTTTTTT	CSVVGGRATGELFF